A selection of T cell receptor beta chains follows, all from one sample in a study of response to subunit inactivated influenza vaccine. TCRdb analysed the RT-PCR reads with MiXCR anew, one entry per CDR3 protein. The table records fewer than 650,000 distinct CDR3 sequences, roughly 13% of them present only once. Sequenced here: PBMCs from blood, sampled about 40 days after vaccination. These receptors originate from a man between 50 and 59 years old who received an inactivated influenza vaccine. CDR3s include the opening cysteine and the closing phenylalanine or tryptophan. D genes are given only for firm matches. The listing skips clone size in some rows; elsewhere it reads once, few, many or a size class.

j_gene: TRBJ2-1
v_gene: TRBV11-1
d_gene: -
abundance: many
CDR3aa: CASSLDVGGGRTYNEQFF
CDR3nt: TGTGCCAGCAGCTTAGATGTGGGCGGGGGCAGGACCTACAATGAGCAGTTCTTC

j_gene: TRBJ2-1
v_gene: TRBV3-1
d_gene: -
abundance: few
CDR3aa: CASSLEWRGQYNEQFF
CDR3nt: TGTGCCAGCAGCCTCGAATGGCGGGGGCAATACAATGAGCAGTTCTTC

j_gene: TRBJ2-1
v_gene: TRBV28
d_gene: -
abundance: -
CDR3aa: CASSLSVLGRYGEQFF
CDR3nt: TGTGCCAGCAGTTTATCAGTTTTGGGTCGTTACGGTGAGCAGTTCTTC

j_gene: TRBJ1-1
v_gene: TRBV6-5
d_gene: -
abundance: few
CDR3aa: CASSYSTAWGTNTEAFF
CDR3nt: TGTGCCAGCAGTTACTCCACGGCTTGGGGGACGAACACTGAAGCTTTCTTT

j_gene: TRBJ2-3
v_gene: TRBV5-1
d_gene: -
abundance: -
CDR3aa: CASTPGQNTDTQYF
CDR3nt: TGCGCCAGCACCCCCGGACAGAACACAGATACGCAGTATTTT

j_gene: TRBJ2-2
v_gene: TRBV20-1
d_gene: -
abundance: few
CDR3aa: CSASPDNTGELFF
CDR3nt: TGCAGTGCTAGTCCCGATAACACCGGGGAGCTGTTTTTT

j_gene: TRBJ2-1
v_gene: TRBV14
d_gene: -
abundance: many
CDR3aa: CASSQDLGGADNEQFF
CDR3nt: TGTGCCAGCAGCCAAGATCTGGGGGGCGCTGACAATGAGCAGTTCTTC

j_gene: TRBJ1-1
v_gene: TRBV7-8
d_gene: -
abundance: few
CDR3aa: CASSLQGQKNTEAFF
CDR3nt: TGTGCCAGCAGCTTACAGGGGCAGAAGAACACTGAAGCTTTCTTT

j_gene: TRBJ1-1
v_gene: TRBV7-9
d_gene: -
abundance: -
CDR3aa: CASSLATGLEAFF
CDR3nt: TGTGCCAGCAGCTTAGCGACGGGACTTGAAGCTTTCTTT

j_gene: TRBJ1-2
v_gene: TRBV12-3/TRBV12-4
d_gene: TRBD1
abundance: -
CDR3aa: CASSLRGHTYGYTF
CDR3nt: TGTGCCAGCAGCCTCAGGGGGCACACATATGGCTACACCTTC

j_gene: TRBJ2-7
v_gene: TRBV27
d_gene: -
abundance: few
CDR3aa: CASSLDSRYEQYF
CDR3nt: TGTGCCAGCAGTTTAGACTCTCGCTACGAGCAGTACTTC

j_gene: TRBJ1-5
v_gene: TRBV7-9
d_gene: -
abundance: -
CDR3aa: CASSTYGGNSNQPQHF
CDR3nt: TGTGCCAGCAGCACTTACGGAGGGAATAGCAATCAGCCCCAGCATTTT

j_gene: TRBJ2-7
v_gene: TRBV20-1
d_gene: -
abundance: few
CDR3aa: CSAIGSAPYEQYF
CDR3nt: TGCAGTGCTATCGGGAGTGCGCCCTACGAGCAGTACTTC

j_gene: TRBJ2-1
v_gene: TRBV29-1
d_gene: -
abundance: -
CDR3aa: CSVSGLVYNEQFF
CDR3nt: TGCAGCGTTAGCGGGCTAGTCTACAATGAGCAGTTCTTC

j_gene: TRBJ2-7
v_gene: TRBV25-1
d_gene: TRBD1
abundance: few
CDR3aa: CASSELGQGLYEQYF
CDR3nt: TGTGCCAGCAGTGAACTGGGACAGGGTTTATACGAGCAGTACTTC

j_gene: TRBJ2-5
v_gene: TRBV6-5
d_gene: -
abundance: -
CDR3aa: CASSYSSHVRGYEAQYF
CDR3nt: TGTGCCAGCAGTTACTCATCCCACGTAAGGGGATACGAGGCCCAGTATTTC

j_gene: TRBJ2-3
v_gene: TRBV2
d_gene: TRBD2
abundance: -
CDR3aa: CASSRGLAGGPADTQYF
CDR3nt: TGTGCCAGCAGTCGGGGGCTAGCGGGGGGGCCTGCAGACACGCAGTATTTT

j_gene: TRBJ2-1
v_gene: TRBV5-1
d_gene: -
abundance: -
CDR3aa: CASRPSGAKQSHEQFF
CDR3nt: TGCGCCAGCAGACCCTCTGGGGCCAAGCAATCCCATGAGCAGTTCTTC